The rows below give T cell receptor beta chains drawn from one sample of a study of T cell responses to AZD1222 COVID-19 vaccine. Sequenced by immunoSEQ multiplex PCR; TCRdb stores in-frame clones only, minus some. The table records 100,000 to 130,000 clones, about 90% of them present only once. The specimen comprised peripheral blood, sampled on day 0 of AZD1222 vaccination. These receptor sequences come from an adult in good health. Both conserved end residues are part of each CDR3. Fields, in order: J gene, D gene, V gene, CDR3 length, clone size, CDR3 protein, CDR3 DNA. The D gene is left open where the match is weak. The listing skips clone size in some rows; elsewhere it reads once, few, many or a size class.

j_call: TRBJ2-2; d_call: -; v_call: TRBV5-8; cdr3_length: 17; clone_size: -; cdr3_aa: CASSLYTASRGSGELFF; cdr3_nt: TGTGCCAGCAGCTTGTACACGGCCTCCCGTGGGTCCGGGGAGCTGTTTTTT
j_call: TRBJ1-4; d_call: -; v_call: TRBV4-3; cdr3_length: 16; clone_size: -; cdr3_aa: CASSRQRGPGNEKLFF; cdr3_nt: TGCGCCAGCAGCCGCCAACGGGGGCCCGGAAATGAAAAACTGTTTTTT
j_call: TRBJ2-1; d_call: TRBD2; v_call: TRBV19; cdr3_length: 15; clone_size: few; cdr3_aa: CASSTTSGDYNEQFF; cdr3_nt: TGTGCCAGTAGTACCACTAGCGGGGACTACAATGAGCAGTTCTTC
j_call: TRBJ2-5; d_call: TRBD2; v_call: TRBV5-6; cdr3_length: 16; clone_size: few; cdr3_aa: CASSLTSGRGKAAQYF; cdr3_nt: TGTGCCAGCAGCTTGACTAGCGGGAGGGGCAAAGCGGCCCAGTACTTC
j_call: TRBJ1-1; d_call: -; v_call: TRBV6-5; cdr3_length: 13; clone_size: -; cdr3_aa: CASSYVGGSEAFF; cdr3_nt: TGTGCCAGCAGTTACGTTGGTGGGTCTGAAGCTTTCTTT
j_call: TRBJ2-1; d_call: TRBD2; v_call: TRBV4-3; cdr3_length: 16; clone_size: -; cdr3_aa: CASSQEGSGRLNEQFF; cdr3_nt: TGCGCCAGCAGCCAAGAAGGTAGCGGGAGATTAAATGAGCAGTTCTTC
j_call: TRBJ2-6; d_call: -; v_call: TRBV19; cdr3_length: 14; clone_size: -; cdr3_aa: CASSMRAGANVLTF; cdr3_nt: TGTGCCAGTAGTATGAGGGCCGGGGCCAACGTCCTGACTTTC
j_call: TRBJ2-1; d_call: -; v_call: TRBV18; cdr3_length: 15; clone_size: -; cdr3_aa: CASSSKQGEWNEQFF; cdr3_nt: TGTGCCAGCTCGTCTAAGCAGGGAGAATGGAATGAGCAGTTCTTC
j_call: TRBJ2-7; d_call: TRBD2; v_call: TRBV27; cdr3_length: 15; clone_size: -; cdr3_aa: CATKISSGFSYEQYF; cdr3_nt: TGTGCCACCAAGATATCTAGCGGGTTCTCCTACGAGCAGTACTTC
j_call: TRBJ1-2; d_call: -; v_call: TRBV6-2/TRBV6-3; cdr3_length: 15; clone_size: -; cdr3_aa: CASSTRGGGPYGYTF; cdr3_nt: TGTGCCAGCAGTACACGGGGCGGCGGACCTTATGGCTACACCTTC